A selection of T cell receptor beta chains follows, all from one sample in a study of OX40 agonist ivuxolimab in advanced cancers. The repertoire was sequenced with immunoSEQ multiplex PCR; TCRdb's copy has only in-frame clones and lacks some. The sample consists of fewer than 85,000 clones, roughly 80% of them appearing once. The material was CD4+ or CD8+ T cells sorted from blood, obtained in a trial of the OX40 agonist ivuxolimab. Receptors were obtained from an adult with an advanced solid tumor such as melanoma, head and neck, liver or kidney cancer. CDR3s include the opening cysteine and the closing phenylalanine or tryptophan. D genes are given only for firm matches. The size field is filled for only some rows; it gives once, few, many or a size class.

d_gene | j_gene | v_gene | abundance | CDR3nt | CDR3aa
TRBD1 | TRBJ2-7 | TRBV6-5 | NA | TGTGCCAGCAGTCAGACAGGGACGGCCTACGAGCAGTACTTC | CASSQTGTAYEQYF
NA | TRBJ2-1 | TRBV27 | NA | TGTGCCAGCAGTTTGAGGTCCGGGGACAATGAGCAGTTCTTC | CASSLRSGDNEQFF
TRBD2 | TRBJ2-3 | TRBV6-4 | NA | TGTGCCAGCAGTTACCTGCCTAGCGGGAGCCCAGATACGCAGTATTTT | CASSYLPSGSPDTQYF
NA | TRBJ1-1 | TRBV28 | NA | TGTGCCAGCAGTTTCCCCTTTGGCCCCCGGGGGATGAACACTGAAGCTTTCTTT | CASSFPFGPRGMNTEAFF
NA | TRBJ2-1 | TRBV28 | NA | TGTGCCAGCAGTTTGGTGGGAGAGTACAATGAGCAGTTCTTC | CASSLVGEYNEQFF
NA | TRBJ2-3 | TRBV6-5 | NA | TGTGCCAGCAGTTCGGAGGTGACAGATACGCAGTATTTT | CASSSEVTDTQYF
NA | TRBJ2-1 | TRBV29-1 | once | TGCAGCGCTGCCAGGGACGAGCAGTTCTTC | CSAARDEQFF
TRBD2 | TRBJ2-5 | TRBV7-2 | NA | TGTGCCAGCAGACTGACTAGCGGGGGGTCAGAAGAGACCCAGTACTTC | CASRLTSGGSEETQYF
TRBD1 | TRBJ2-6 | TRBV5-1 | NA | TGCGCCAGCAGCCCGGGGACAGGGGGGCCCCGCGTCCTGACTTTC | CASSPGTGGPRVLTF
TRBD2 | TRBJ2-1 | TRBV7-2 | NA | TGTGCCAGCAGACGAAGACTAGCGGGAGACGGTGAGCAGTTCTTC | CASRRRLAGDGEQFF
NA | TRBJ2-6 | TRBV29-1 | NA | TGCAGCGTTCTTGACACCTCTGGGGCCAACGTCCTGACTTTC | CSVLDTSGANVLTF
NA | TRBJ1-6 | TRBV18 | NA | TGTGCCAGCTCACCAGGGGGCGATGGGGATTCACCCCTCCACTTT | CASSPGGDGDSPLHF
NA | TRBJ2-6 | TRBV5-6 | NA | TGTGCCAGCAGCCCCAGGGTCTCTGGGGCCAACGTCCTGACTTTC | CASSPRVSGANVLTF
TRBD2 | TRBJ2-7 | TRBV27 | NA | TGTGCCAGCAGTTTATTTTCCTACAACAGCGGGAGGGCCTCCTACGAGCAGTACTTC | CASSLFSYNSGRASYEQYF
TRBD1 | TRBJ1-4 | TRBV2 | NA | TGTGCCAGCAGTCTGACAGGGGGCCGGAATGAAAAACTGTTTTTT | CASSLTGGRNEKLFF
TRBD1 | TRBJ1-5 | TRBV19 | NA | TGTGCCAGTAGTAAAACAGGGGGCGCCTCCCAGCCCCAGCATTTT | CASSKTGGASQPQHF
TRBD1 | TRBJ2-3 | TRBV11-1 | NA | TGTGCCAGCGAAGGACAGGGGAGCACAGATACGCAGTATTTT | CASEGQGSTDTQYF
NA | TRBJ1-4 | TRBV11-2 | NA | TGTGCCAGCAGCGCCCGGGACCCTGAAAAACTGTTTTTT | CASSARDPEKLFF
NA | TRBJ2-3 | TRBV2 | NA | TGTGCCAGCACCCGCAGGGGGGGCACAGATACGCAGTATTTT | CASTRRGGTDTQYF
NA | TRBJ1-1 | TRBV7-9 | NA | TGTGCCAGCAGTCCCCAAGGGGGCACTGAAGCTTTCTTT | CASSPQGGTEAFF
NA | TRBJ2-1 | TRBV7-2 | NA | TGTGCCAGCAGCTTAGCCCCACGTCGGGACACGGCCTACAATGAGCAGTTCTTC | CASSLAPRRDTAYNEQFF
NA | TRBJ2-6 | TRBV7-2 | NA | TGTGCCAGCAGCCCCCTCGCCGTATCTGGGGCCAACGTCCTGACTTTC | CASSPLAVSGANVLTF
NA | TRBJ2-3 | TRBV4-1 | few | TGCGCCAGCAGCCAAGGGCTGGGTGATACGCAGTATTTT | CASSQGLGDTQYF
NA | TRBJ1-5 | TRBV5-6 | NA | TGTGCCAGCAGCTTTTTTCAAAACAATCAGCCCCAGCATTTT | CASSFFQNNQPQHF
NA | TRBJ2-5 | TRBV6-1 | once | TGTGCCAGCAGGAGAGACAGCTACCAAGAGACCCAGTACTTC | CASRRDSYQETQYF
NA | TRBJ1-3 | TRBV19 | once | TGTGCCAGTAGTCCCCGCGCACGGGGGGCAGCTGGAAACACCATATATTTT | CASSPRARGAAGNTIYF
NA | TRBJ2-2 | TRBV6-6 | NA | TGTGCCAGCAGGGACACCGGGGAGCTGTTTTTT | CASRDTGELFF
TRBD1 | TRBJ1-2 | TRBV2 | NA | TGTGCCAGCAGTGATACCTCGGTAATCGGGACAGGGGAGGCCTATGGCTACACCTTC | CASSDTSVIGTGEAYGYTF
TRBD1 | TRBJ1-3 | TRBV2 | once | TGTGCCAGCAGCCGCCGGACAGGGACTGGAAACACCATATATTTT | CASSRRTGTGNTIYF
NA | TRBJ2-3 | TRBV30 | NA | TGTGCCTGGAATGTGGGCGGGATGAGCACAGATACGCAGTATTTT | CAWNVGGMSTDTQYF
NA | TRBJ2-2 | TRBV5-6 | NA | TGTGCCAGCAGCTTGCTGTCAGGGCGCGTCAACACCGGGGAGCTGTTTTTT | CASSLLSGRVNTGELFF
NA | TRBJ2-3 | TRBV28 | once | TGTGCCAGCAGCTACTTGGTCTTGAGGGGTCCTACTAGCACAGATACGCAGTATTTT | CASSYLVLRGPTSTDTQYF